Below, 26 T cell receptor beta chains from the same sample are listed, as sequenced in a study of technical replicates of blood from a few donors. Clones were sequenced by immunoSEQ multiplex PCR, and TCRdb holds only the in-frame ones, with some missing. The sample contains about 97,000 clones, 96% of which appear only once. Sequencing was done on a sample of T cells isolated from PBMCs. These receptors were collected from a human donor in good health.

The chain recombines TRBV9 with TRBJ2-7, with TRBD1 matching over 8 bases. Germline V CDR1 and CDR2: SGDLS, YYNGEE. Unmatched junction bases numbered 13, after V lost 2 bases and J lost 3 bases. The CDR3 is made up of 17 amino acids. The CDR3 protein is CASSVRTRGRSVYEQYF. The CDR3 coding sequence is TGTGCCAGCAGCGTTAGAACCAGGGGGCGCAGTGTCTACGAGCAGTACTTC.

The genes are TRBV9 and TRBJ2-3; D is perhaps TRBD2 (5 bases). Between the trimmed V and J ends, which lost 2 bases and 6 bases, there was a span of 13 bases. There are 14 residues in the CDR3. Looked up from germline, CDR1 is SGDLS and CDR2 is YYNGEE. The DNA for the CDR3 is TGTGCCAGCAGCGTCATGGGAGAGTGGGATACGCAGTATTTT. Its protein product is CASSVMGEWDTQYF.

The CDR3 protein is CASSKEAGYEQYF. In DNA form, the CDR3 reads TGTGCCAGCAGCAAAGAGGCAGGCTACGAGCAGTACTTC. The chain links TRBV21-1 to TRBJ2-7; the D call of TRBD1 is as the table states it, not checked on the DNA. TRBV21-1 is a pseudogene. The CDR3 loop spans 13 amino acids.

The chain has TRBV5-1 and TRBJ2-5; 7 bases agree with TRBD2. Near its end, the DNA agrees better with TRBJ2-7, so the J call may be wrong. The CDR3 spans 12 residues. Germline assignment: CDR1 SGHRS and CDR2 YFSETQ. The CDR3 protein is CASSLAGGEQYF. In DNA, the CDR3 is TGCGCCAGCAGCTTGGCGGGGGGCGAGCAGTACTTC.

V gene TRBV7-9 combines with J gene TRBJ2-1, with D unresolved. Trimming shortened V by 4 bases and J by 9 bases, and 10 bases separated the two germline ends. Per the germline V gene, CDR1 is SEHNR and CDR2 is FQNEAQ (reference sequence). The CDR3 spans 12 residues. The CDR3 region is CASSSDMGEQFF. In nucleotides, the CDR3 is TGTGCCAGCAGCTCCGACATGGGTGAGCAGTTCTTC.

The V call is TRBV4-1, the J call TRBJ2-7; maybe TRBD1 (5 bases). The CDR3 covers 16 residues. The V gene's germline CDR1 is MGHRA and CDR2 YSYEKL. The V gene lost 0 bases and the J gene lost 1 base, with 13 bases spanning the gap. CDR3 protein: CASSQEGALTSYEQYF. CDR3 nucleotide sequence: TGCGCCAGCAGCCAAGAAGGGGCCCTGACATCCTACGAGCAGTACTTC.

This chain links TRBV4-2 with TRBJ2-1; possibly TRBD2 for D (6 bases). The length of the CDR3 is 16 residues. Per germline, CDR1 LGHNA and CDR2 YNFKEQ. Trimming took off 0 bases at V and 0 bases at J, with 9 bases between the two ends. CDR3 bases: TGTGCCAGCAGCCAAGAAGCGGGTAGCTCCTACAATGAGCAGTTCTTC. Its protein product is CASSQEAGSSYNEQFF.

The chain has TRBV5-4 and TRBJ2-1; the D gene is possibly TRBD2 (5 bases). The germline V and J ends were trimmed by 4 bases and 6 bases, with 17 bases remaining between them. Per germline, CDR1 SGHNT and CDR2 YYREEE (reference sequence). This CDR3 region has 15 residues. The CDR3 sequence: CASSRSTGTPNEQFF. In DNA form, the CDR3 reads TGTGCCAGCAGCCGAAGTACGGGAACCCCCAATGAGCAGTTCTTC.

The genes are TRBV10-3 and TRBJ1-1; TRBD1 matches 10 bases. The CDR3 sequence is 16 residues long. Trimming cost V 6 bases and J 4 bases; bases outside gene matches: 11. Germline V gene sequence: CDR1 ENHRY, CDR2 SYGVKD. CDR3 loop: CAISGDRGRGGTEAFF. CDR3 bases: TGTGCCATCAGCGGGGACAGGGGCCGAGGGGGCACTGAAGCTTTCTTT.

The chain employs TRBV18 and TRBJ2-3; TRBD1 agrees at 8 bases. The V and J ends lost 8 bases and 6 bases, in that order; junction bases with no gene match: 13. There are 15 residues in the CDR3. Per germline, CDR1 KGHSH and CDR2 LQKENI. CDR3 nucleotides: TGTGCCAGCCAAGACCGGGACAGGCTTAAGGATACGCAGTATTTT. Translated, it gives CASQDRDRLKDTQYF.

The genes are TRBV6-1 and TRBJ1-2; D possibly corresponds to TRBD1 (5 bases). Deletions cut 1 base from V and 0 bases from J, with 12 bases between. CDR3 length equals 16 residues. In germline, CDR1 is MNHNS, CDR2 SASEGT. The CDR3 DNA sequence: TGTGCCAGCAGTGAAGGTTCCTACAGGTCTAACTATGGCTACACCTTC. The encoded protein is CASSEGSYRSNYGYTF.

This chain uses TRBV4-3 with TRBJ2-3; 16 bases agree with TRBD2. CDR3 length equals 19 residues. CDR1 is LGHNA and CDR2 is YSLEER in the germline V gene. V lost 3 bases, J lost 6 bases, and 12 bases stayed unmatched. In DNA form, the CDR3 reads TGCGCCAGCAGCCAGGGACTAGCGGGAGGGCTCCGTTTTGGGGATACGCAGTATTTT. This translates into CASSQGLAGGLRFGDTQYF.

The J gene is TRBJ2-1, the V gene TRBV5-1; 8 bases match TRBD2. With V trimmed by 8 bases and J by 7 bases, 11 bases remained unmatched. CDR3 size: 14 residues. Germline CDR1 SGHRS, CDR2 YFSETQ. CDR3 in DNA: TGCGCCAGTTCCCCCCTGCGGGAGGTAAATGAGCAGTTCTTC. Protein product: CASSPLREVNEQFF.

The V gene is TRBV25-1, the J gene TRBJ1-4; no reliable D call. V shed 3 bases and J shed 8 bases, with 10 bases lying between them. The CDR3 covers 13 residues. Germline CDR1 and CDR2: MGHDK and SYGVNS. CDR3 region: CASSDPPQEKLFF. The CDR3 bases are TGTGCCAGCAGTGACCCCCCCCAGGAAAAACTGTTTTTT.

This clone came up a few times. This chain connects TRBV7-6 to TRBJ2-7; no reliable D call. The CDR3 has 14 residues. Per germline, CDR1 SGHVS and CDR2 FNYEAQ. With 5 bases removed from V and 3 bases from J, the gap between germline ends came to 14 bases. The CDR3: CASSPSAFSYEQYF. As DNA, the CDR3 is TGTGCCAGCAGCCCCTCTGCCTTTAGCTACGAGCAGTACTTC.

The rearrangement links TRBV4-1 to TRBJ1-3; no clear D. Trimming pared 0 bases from V and 0 bases from J, leaving 9 bases between. Germline CDR1 is MGHRA and CDR2 is YSYEKL. This CDR3 contains 16 residues. DNA of the CDR3: TGCGCCAGCAGCCAAGATCGCGGATACTCTGGAAACACCATATATTTT. Translated, it gives CASSQDRGYSGNTIYF.

The chain combines TRBV6-5 with TRBJ2-3; TRBD1 matches at 11 bases. The CDR3 has 15 amino acids. V lost 5 bases to trimming and J lost 3 bases; unmatched junction nucleotides: 4. The germline V gene encodes CDR1 MNHEY and CDR2 SVGAGI. CDR3 amino acids: CASSVDRGQTDTQYF. The CDR3 DNA reads TGTGCCAGCAGTGTGGACAGGGGGCAGACAGATACGCAGTATTTT.

V gene TRBV7-3 combines with J gene TRBJ2-1, with 16 bases lining up with TRBD2. The J segment lost 6 bases and the V segment lost 3 bases, leaving 8 bases of the junction unmatched. CDR1 and CDR2 from the germline V gene are SGHTA and FQGTGA. The CDR3 is 18 amino acids. CDR3 residues: CASSFLGLAGGPRNEQFF. In DNA form, the CDR3 reads TGTGCCAGCAGCTTCCTGGGACTAGCGGGAGGGCCGCGCAATGAGCAGTTCTTC.

The table lists this clone with a count of one. The chain couples TRBV27 to TRBJ1-1; tentative D call: TRBD1 (5 bases). The CDR3 length is 12 residues. The germline gives CDR1 MNHEY, CDR2 SMNVEV (reference sequence). Trimming cost V 5 bases and J 3 bases, with 7 bases left between them. CDR3 loop: CASSQGDTEAFF. The CDR3 DNA reads as TGTGCCAGCAGTCAGGGTGACACTGAAGCTTTCTTT.

This chain uses TRBV11-2 with TRBJ2-7, with D possibly TRBD2 on 5 matching bases. Per germline, CDR1 SGHAT and CDR2 FQNNGV. This CDR3 region has 14 residues. V lost 5 bases, J lost 2 bases, and 13 bases lay in between. CDR3 in amino acids: CASSIGSGTYEQYF. CDR3 nucleotide sequence: TGTGCCAGCAGCATTGGGTCGGGGACCTACGAGCAGTACTTC.

This chain connects TRBV5-1 to TRBJ2-7, with 7 bases that match TRBD2. The CDR3 sequence is 14 residues long. V was pared by 4 bases and J by 2 bases, with 6 bases of the junction left unmatched. Germline CDR1 reads SGHRS; CDR2 reads YFSETQ. The CDR3 spells CASSPSGGTYEQYF. The CDR3 nucleotides read TGCGCCAGCAGCCCCTCCGGGGGGACCTACGAGCAGTACTTC.

V usage is TRBV11-3 and J usage is TRBJ2-3; a weak D match, TRBD2 (5 bases). Germline V lookup: CDR1 SGHNT, CDR2 YENEEA. V lost 1 base, J lost 8 bases, and 13 bases lay in between. This CDR3 contains 14 residues. The CDR3 bases are TGTGCCAGCAGCTTAGTAATCTCAGGAGGTACGCAGTATTTT. Its translation: CASSLVISGGTQYF.

The genes are TRBV10-1 and TRBJ2-7; 9 positions agree with TRBD1. Germline V lookup: CDR1 WNHNN, CDR2 SYGVQD (reference sequence). V gave up 0 bases and J gave up 6 bases; unmatched junction bases: 6. CDR3 size: 15 residues. CDR3 sequence: CASSESIGQGIEQYF. The CDR3 nucleotides read TGCGCCAGCAGTGAGTCCATAGGACAGGGGATCGAGCAGTACTTC.

This clone has only one observation. CDR3 in amino acids: CASSEGQAYTGELFF. Written as DNA, the CDR3 is TGTGCCAGCAGTGAGGGACAGGCTTACACCGGGGAGCTGTTTTTT. J is TRBJ2-2 and V is TRBV27; 8 bases map to TRBD1. The J segment lost 3 bases and the V segment lost 5 bases, leaving 5 bases of the junction unmatched. The germline gives CDR1 MNHEY, CDR2 SMNVEV (reference sequence). This CDR3 has 15 amino acids.

The V and J genes are TRBV6-5 and TRBJ2-7; D may be TRBD2 (6 bases). CDR1 and CDR2 from the germline V gene are MNHEY and SVGAGI. This CDR3 contains 14 residues. The V and J ends lost 4 bases and 1 base respectively, with 11 bases between them. The CDR3 DNA reads TGTGCCAGCAGTTTAGCGGAGCAATCCTACGAGCAGTACTTC. This translates into CASSLAEQSYEQYF.

Here the CDR3 reads CASSVGSATDTQYF. CDR3 nucleotide sequence: TGTGCCAGCAGCGTGGGTAGCGCGACAGATACGCAGTATTTT. The V and J genes are TRBV9 and TRBJ2-3; possible D gene TRBD2, 5 bases. V was pared by 2 bases and J by 3 bases, with 10 bases between. The germline CDR1 and CDR2 sequences are SGDLS and YYNGEE. The CDR3 is 14 residues long.